Sequencing of this TCR beta chain was carried out in a study of CD8 T cells in ankylosing spondylitis. This clonotype was counted only a few times. The antigen is unknown. TCRdb re-called the 5' RACE reads with MiXCR, one entry per CDR3 protein. The sample lists approximately 300,000 distinct CDR3 sequences, roughly 8% seen once, with approximately 14% in the top ten. Broader study findings: Blood of patients with ankylosing spondylitis appeared to be characterized by a TCR beta motif of several highly homologous variants.

Trimming left V 4 bases short and J 6 bases short, with 5 bases between. CDR1 KGHDR and CDR2 SFDVKD come from the germline V gene. This CDR3 contains 12 residues. The source material was blood, either unsorted or a sorted T cell fraction (not recorded which). This receptor was taken from a male donor with ankylosing spondylitis. The chain combines TRBV24-1 with TRBJ2-2; D unresolved. The CDR3 sequence is CATSDASGELFF. The CDR3 region has the DNA TGTGCCACCAGTGACGCCTCCGGGGAGCTGTTTTTT.